The 24 T cell receptor beta chains below come from one sample, sequenced in a study of cytomegalovirus exposure and HLA in healthy donors (dated by TCRdb to the late 2010s). The method was the immunoSEQ multiplex PCR assay. For the multiplex PCR, a mixture combining 60 forward primers for TCR Vbeta segments and 13 reverse primers for TCR Jbeta segments was used. The immuneACCESS repertoire file appears here via TCRdb, limited to in-frame rearrangements. These files lack a portion of the clones; in checked studies, under half of the deficit traces to unresolved V genes, and the cause of the others is not known. The sample table contains approximately 130,000 clones; only one count was recorded for 80% of them. The ten largest clones represent 4% to 4.5% of the sample. Input material: PBMCs. The origin of the receptors is a woman aged 40 to 49 in good health and CMV-seronegative.

The chain has TRBV5-8 and TRBJ1-4; D is unresolved. Germline CDR1 SGHTS, CDR2 YDEGEE. V dropped 0 bases and J dropped 0 bases, with 9 bases sitting between them. This CDR3 region has 16 residues. CDR3 sequence reads: CASSLGSYATNEKLFF. In DNA form, the CDR3 reads TGTGCCAGCAGCTTGGGGAGCTACGCAACTAATGAAAAACTGTTTTTT. The variable domain in full, with the rest retrieved from reference TRBV5-8 and TRBJ1-4, is EAGVTQSPTHLIKTRGQQATLRCSPISGHTSVYWYQQALGLGLQFLLWYDEGEERNRGNFPPRFSGRQFPNYSSELNVNALELEDSALYLCASSLGSYATNEKLFFGSGTQLSVL.

The rearrangement joins TRBV11-3 to TRBJ2-3, with TRBD2 as a possible D gene (6 bases). The CDR3 runs to 13 residues. CDR1 is SGHNT and CDR2 is YENEEA in the germline V gene. Trimming removed 2 bases at V and 11 bases at J, with 14 bases between. This chain's CDR3 is CASSLRSGSGQYF. The CDR3 DNA follows: TGTGCCAGCAGCTTACGGTCCGGGAGTGGGCAGTATTTT.

The rearrangement links TRBV6-5 to TRBJ1-2, with D possibly matching TRBD1 (5 bases). V was pared by 10 bases and J by 4 bases, with 16 bases between. CDR3 length: 13 amino acids. Germline V gene sequence: CDR1 MNHEY, CDR2 SVGAGI. The CDR3 nucleotides are TGTGCCACCCGACCCGGACAAGGCTATGGCTACACCTTC. Amino acids: CATRPGQGYGYTF.

Only one count was recorded for this clone. The chain uses TRBV6-1 and TRBJ1-2; the D is unclear. The V gene's germline CDR1 is MNHNS and CDR2 SASEGT. With 0 bases removed from V and 5 bases from J, the gap between germline ends came to 10 bases. This CDR3 contains 14 residues. CDR3 sequence reads: CASSEATRHYGYTF. CDR3 in DNA: TGTGCCAGCAGTGAAGCGACAAGACATTATGGCTACACCTTC.

The V and J genes are TRBV6-5 and TRBJ2-6; unclear D gene. The CDR3 is 16 residues long. V dropped 3 bases and J dropped 0 bases, with 9 bases sitting between them. Germline assignment: CDR1 MNHEY and CDR2 SVGAGI. DNA for the CDR3: TGTGCCAGCAGTTATCTGGCTTACTCTGGGGCCAACGTCCTGACTTTC. This sequence encodes CASSYLAYSGANVLTF.

The chain uses TRBV29-1 and TRBJ1-2; no definite D call. Germline CDR1 and CDR2: SQVTM and ANQGSEA. V lost 7 bases and J lost 4, with 16 bases in between. There are 13 residues in the CDR3. CDR3 protein: CSGAPGSGYGYTF. In DNA, the CDR3 is TGCAGCGGGGCCCCGGGGTCAGGCTATGGCTACACCTTC.

V and J are TRBV19 and TRBJ2-3; 11 positions agree with TRBD1. Germline loops: CDR1 LNHDA, CDR2 SQIVND (reference sequence). J gave up 4 bases and V 4 bases, and 10 bases lay outside the gene matches. This CDR3 has 17 residues. CDR3 sequence (DNA): TGTGCCAGTAGTACAGTCCCGGGACAGGGGGGATCAGATACGCAGTATTTT. This encodes CASSTVPGQGGSDTQYF.

J is TRBJ2-6 and V is TRBV7-2; the D gene is possibly TRBD2 (5 bases). The V gene lost 2 bases and the J gene lost 0 bases, with 11 bases spanning the gap. Germline CDR1 is SGHTA and CDR2 is FQGNSA. The CDR3 sequence is 17 residues long. In DNA, the CDR3 is TGTGCCAGCAGCTTATGGGGAGAATCCTCTGGGGCCAACGTCCTGACTTTC. It encodes CASSLWGESSGANVLTF.

This chain connects TRBV19 to TRBJ1-1; D uncertain. V lost 6 bases, J lost 0 bases, and 11 bases lay in between. There are 14 residues in the CDR3. Germline CDR1 and CDR2: LNHDA and SQIVND (reference sequence). For the CDR3, the DNA is TGTGCCAGTAGGGAGGTCCCAATGAACACTGAAGCTTTCTTT. Translating gives CASREVPMNTEAFF. Full variable domain (remainder filled in from reference TRBV19 and TRBJ1-1): DGGITQSPKYLFRKEGQNVTLSCEQNLNHDAMYWYRQDPGQGLRLIYYSQIVNDFQKGDIAEGYSVSREKKESFPLTVTSAQKNPTAFYLCASREVPMNTEAFFGQGTRLTVV.

The J gene is TRBJ1-2, the V gene TRBV4-3, with 8 bases lining up with TRBD1. V dropped 1 base and J dropped 4; count of bases not matched to a gene: 5. The CDR3 runs to 15 residues. Germline V gives CDR1 LGHNA, CDR2 YSLEER. The CDR3: CASSQGPGQAYGYTF. Written as DNA, the CDR3 is TGCGCCAGCAGCCAAGGTCCGGGACAGGCCTATGGCTACACCTTC.

The chain carries TRBV2 and TRBJ1-4; TRBD1 agrees at 9 bases. J gave up 8 bases and V 6 bases, and 10 bases lay outside the gene matches. The CDR3 sequence is 15 residues long. Germline lookup yields CDR1 SNHLY and CDR2 FYNNEI. The CDR3 loop reads CASRWPGQGKEKLFF. The CDR3, as DNA: TGTGCCAGCAGGTGGCCGGGACAGGGAAAAGAAAAACTGTTTTTT.

The V call is TRBV10-3, the J call TRBJ2-2, with TRBD1 identical over 8 bases. The V gene end was trimmed by 2 bases and the J gene end by 6 bases; junction bases not matched to a gene: 2. The CDR3 length is 14 residues. CDR1 and CDR2 (germline): ENHRY, SYGVKD. In DNA form, the CDR3 reads TGTGCCATCAGTGAGAACAGGGGGTCCGGGGAGCTGTTTTTT. This encodes CAISENRGSGELFF.

This clone was seen a single time. The rearrangement joins TRBV29-1 to TRBJ2-1; no reliable D call. Germline assignment: CDR1 SQVTM and CDR2 ANQGSEA. The CDR3 has 13 amino acids. V lost 5 bases, J lost 0 bases, and 8 bases lay in between. The CDR3 sequence is CSVSSSSYNEQFF. CDR3 nucleotides: TGCAGCGTTAGCTCGAGCTCCTACAATGAGCAGTTCTTC.

J is TRBJ2-7 and V is TRBV10-2; TRBD2 matches at 14 bases. The CDR3 length is 16 residues. The V segment lost 5 bases and the J segment 5 bases; nucleotides outside the gene matches: 8. Germline CDR1 reads WSHSY; CDR2 reads SAAADI. CDR3 nucleotides: TGCGCCAGCAGTAATCCGGGACTAGCGGGAGTAAACGAGCAGTACTTC. It specifies CASSNPGLAGVNEQYF.

This clone was found a few times. The rearrangement joins TRBV7-2 to TRBJ2-1; D is ambiguous. The CDR3 is made up of 12 amino acids. Germline CDR1 and CDR2: SGHTA and FQGNSA. V dropped 4 bases and J dropped 10 bases, with 11 bases sitting between them. The CDR3 nucleotides read TGTGCCAGCAGCTCCCCGACACCAGAGCAGTTCTTC. Translation: CASSSPTPEQFF.

The V gene is TRBV6-5, the J gene TRBJ1-5; 9 nucleotides line up with TRBD1. Trimming removed 6 bases from V and 7 bases from J; junction bases left unmatched: 1. The CDR3 has 12 amino acids. From germline, CDR1 is MNHEY and CDR2 SVGAGI. CDR3 DNA: TGTGCCAGCAGGACAGGGGGACAGCCCCAGCATTTT. Residues: CASRTGGQPQHF.

This clone was recorded once. The chain combines TRBV6-5 with TRBJ1-2; 8 bases agree with TRBD1. Germline CDR1 is MNHEY and CDR2 is SVGAGI. Trimming at V came to 3 bases and at J to 6 bases, leaving 9 bases not matched to a gene. CDR3 size: 15 residues. CDR3 sequence: CASSYQTTGVHGYTF. For the CDR3, the DNA is TGTGCCAGCAGTTATCAGACGACAGGGGTTCATGGCTACACCTTC.

The genes are TRBV2 and TRBJ2-5, with a weak D call TRBD2 (6 bases). This CDR3 spans 15 amino acids. Germline CDR1 and CDR2: SNHLY and FYNNEI. V was clipped by 6 bases and J by 0 bases, with 14 bases between them. CDR3 DNA sequence: TGTGCCAGCAGCCCCGGGGCGGGGTACCAAGAGACCCAGTACTTC. Translated: CASSPGAGYQETQYF.

The rearrangement uses TRBV18 and TRBJ2-5; possibly TRBD2 for D (5 bases). The V end lost 4 bases, the J end lost 4 bases, and 16 bases lay between the germline ends. This CDR3 contains 15 residues. CDR1 KGHSH and CDR2 LQKENI come from the germline V gene. The CDR3 DNA sequence: TGTGCCAGCTCACTTAACCGGGGTCAAAGAGAGACCCAGTACTTC. This encodes CASSLNRGQRETQYF.

This rearrangement joins TRBV19 to TRBJ1-5; 9 bases map to TRBD1. V shed 5 bases, J shed 5 bases, and the junction held 4 bases outside the gene matches. Germline lookup yields CDR1 LNHDA and CDR2 SQIVND (reference sequence). The CDR3 sequence is 14 residues long. CDR3 sequence (DNA): TGTGCCAGTAGTCTACAGGGGGCCGATCAGCCCCAGCATTTT. Encoded protein: CASSLQGADQPQHF. The full variable domain, with the rest looked up from reference TRBV19 and TRBJ1-5, is DGGITQSPKYLFRKEGQNVTLSCEQNLNHDAMYWYRQDPGQGLRLIYYSQIVNDFQKGDIAEGYSVSREKKESFPLTVTSAQKNPTAFYLCASSLQGADQPQHFGDGTRLSIL.

V is TRBV10-3 and J is TRBJ1-1, with 8 bases matching TRBD1. The ends lost 10 bases at V and 0 bases at J; junction bases unmatched: 13. Looked up from germline, CDR1 is ENHRY and CDR2 is SYGVKD. This CDR3 comprises 16 residues. CDR3 region: CATGPQGASMNTEAFF. DNA of the CDR3: TGTGCCACCGGTCCTCAGGGGGCATCGATGAACACTGAAGCTTTCTTT.

About this clone itself: The junction departs from the called germline gene at one end, perhaps through a read error. The chain has TRBV7-9 and TRBJ2-3; 7 nucleotides match TRBD2. The CDR3 loop spans 16 amino acids. Germline assignment: CDR1 SEHNR and CDR2 FQNEAQ (reference sequence). CDR3 sequence: CSSSLDGGSSADTQYF. CDR3 DNA: TGTTCCAGCAGCTTAGACGGCGGGAGTTCCGCAGATACGCAGTATTTT.

The CDR3: CASSFSGDNSPLHF. CDR3 DNA sequence: TGTGCCAGCAGCTTCTCCGGGGATAATTCACCCCTCCACTTT. J is TRBJ1-6 and V is TRBV11-2; D ambiguous. Germline CDR1 and CDR2: SGHAT and FQNNGV. The CDR3 is made up of 14 amino acids. The germline V and J ends were trimmed by 3 bases and 5 bases, with 8 bases remaining between them.

The chain joins TRBV7-6 to TRBJ2-2; 9 bases align to TRBD1. CDR1 SGHVS and CDR2 FNYEAQ come from the germline V gene. Trimming cost V 5 bases and J 7 bases; bases outside gene matches: 8. This CDR3 is built from 15 residues. CDR3 sequence: CASSLRQGGIGELFF. The CDR3 coding sequence is TGTGCCAGCAGCCTACGACAGGGGGGGATCGGGGAGCTGTTTTTT.